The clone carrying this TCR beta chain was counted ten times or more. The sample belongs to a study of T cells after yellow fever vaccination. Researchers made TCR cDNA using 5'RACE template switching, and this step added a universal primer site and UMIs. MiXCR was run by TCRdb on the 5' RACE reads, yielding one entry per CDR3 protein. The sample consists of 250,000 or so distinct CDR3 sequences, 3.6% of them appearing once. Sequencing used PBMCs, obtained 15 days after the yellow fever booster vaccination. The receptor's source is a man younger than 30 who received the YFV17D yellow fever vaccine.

CDR3 region: CASSLEGGDTQYF. In DNA form, the CDR3 reads TGTGCCAGCAGCTTAGAAGGCGGGGATACGCAGTATTTT. The V and J genes are TRBV11-2 and TRBJ2-3, with a tentative D call TRBD2 (5 bases). CDR3 length: 13 residues. Germline V gene lookup returns CDR1 SGHAT and CDR2 FQNNGV. Deletions cut 0 bases from V and 6 bases from J, with 7 bases between.